These T cell receptor beta chains were read from a single sample in a study of cytomegalovirus exposure and HLA in healthy donors. Profiled with immunoSEQ multiplex PCR; TCRdb holds only in-frame clones, not every one. The data contain around 200,000 clones, roughly 82% of them singletons. The source material was PBMCs. Source of these receptors: a middle-aged man in good health and CMV-seropositive. CDR3s include the opening cysteine and the closing phenylalanine or tryptophan. A D gene is named only where the DNA matches it firmly. A row's size may be missing; if present it is once, few, many or a size class.

J gene: TRBJ2-5
clone size: -
V gene: TRBV6-1
D gene: TRBD2
CDR3 DNA: TGTGCCAGCTGCATAGCGGGAGGTGGACAGACCCAGTACTTC
CDR3 protein: CASCIAGGGQTQYF

J gene: TRBJ1-2
clone size: -
V gene: TRBV2
D gene: -
CDR3 DNA: TGTGCCAGCAGTGAAAGAGGGAGCTTTGGCTACACCTTC
CDR3 protein: CASSERGSFGYTF

J gene: TRBJ2-3
clone size: -
V gene: TRBV7-3
D gene: TRBD2
CDR3 DNA: TGTGCCAGCAGCCTGGGACTAGCGGGAGGTACAGATACGCAGTATTTT
CDR3 protein: CASSLGLAGGTDTQYF

J gene: TRBJ2-4
clone size: -
V gene: TRBV27
D gene: -
CDR3 DNA: TGTGCCAGCAGTTTACAGGGATACGGAAACATTCAGTACTTC
CDR3 protein: CASSLQGYGNIQYF

J gene: TRBJ2-1
clone size: -
V gene: TRBV6-5
D gene: TRBD1
CDR3 DNA: TGTGCCAGCAGTTTATCAGGGGGCAATGAGCAGTTCTTC
CDR3 protein: CASSLSGGNEQFF

J gene: TRBJ2-5
clone size: -
V gene: TRBV11-2
D gene: -
CDR3 DNA: TGTGCCAGCAGCTTAGGAGGTTACTTTGGGTACCAAGAGACCCAGTACTTC
CDR3 protein: CASSLGGYFGYQETQYF

J gene: TRBJ2-1
clone size: -
V gene: TRBV5-1
D gene: TRBD2
CDR3 DNA: TGCGCCAGCAGGACTAGCGGGAGAGCGGACAATGAGCAGTTCTTC
CDR3 protein: CASRTSGRADNEQFF

J gene: TRBJ2-1
clone size: -
V gene: TRBV6-1
D gene: TRBD1
CDR3 DNA: TGTGCCAGCAGTGAAGGGACAGGATACAATGAGCAGTTCTTC
CDR3 protein: CASSEGTGYNEQFF

J gene: TRBJ2-7
clone size: few
V gene: TRBV10-3
D gene: -
CDR3 DNA: TGTGCCACGGTAAATTTAGCGGACTCCTACGAGCAGTACTTC
CDR3 protein: CATVNLADSYEQYF

J gene: TRBJ2-1
clone size: -
V gene: TRBV18
D gene: -
CDR3 DNA: TGTGCCAGCTCTCTGGGGGGGCGTTATGAGCAGTTCTTC
CDR3 protein: CASSLGGRYEQFF

J gene: TRBJ2-5
clone size: few
V gene: TRBV7-3
D gene: TRBD1
CDR3 DNA: TGTGCCAGCAGCTTTGGTCCGGCCAGGGGGGAGACCCAGTACTTC
CDR3 protein: CASSFGPARGETQYF

J gene: TRBJ2-3
clone size: -
V gene: TRBV7-9
D gene: -
CDR3 DNA: TGTGCCAGCAGCTACGCGGCGGCTAGCACAGATACGCAGTATTTT
CDR3 protein: CASSYAAASTDTQYF

J gene: TRBJ2-5
clone size: -
V gene: TRBV6-5
D gene: -
CDR3 DNA: TGTGCCAGCAGTTACTCTGGACAGAGCCAAGAGACCCAGTACTTC
CDR3 protein: CASSYSGQSQETQYF